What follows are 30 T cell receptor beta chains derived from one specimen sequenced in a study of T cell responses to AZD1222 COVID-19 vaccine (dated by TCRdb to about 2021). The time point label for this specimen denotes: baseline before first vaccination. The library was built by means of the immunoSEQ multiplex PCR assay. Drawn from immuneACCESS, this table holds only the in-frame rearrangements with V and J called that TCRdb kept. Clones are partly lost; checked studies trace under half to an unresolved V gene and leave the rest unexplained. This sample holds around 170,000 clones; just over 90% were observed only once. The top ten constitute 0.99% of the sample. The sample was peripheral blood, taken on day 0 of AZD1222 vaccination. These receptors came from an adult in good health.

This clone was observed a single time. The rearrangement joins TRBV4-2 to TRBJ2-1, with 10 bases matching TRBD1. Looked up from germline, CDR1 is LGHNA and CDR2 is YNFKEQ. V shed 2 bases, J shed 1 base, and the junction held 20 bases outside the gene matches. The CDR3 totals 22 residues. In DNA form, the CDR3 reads TGTGCCAGCAGCCAAACCTCCCCGGGACAGGGGTCTTGGGTTTCATCCTACAATGAGCAGTTCTTC. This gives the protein CASSQTSPGQGSWVSSYNEQFF.

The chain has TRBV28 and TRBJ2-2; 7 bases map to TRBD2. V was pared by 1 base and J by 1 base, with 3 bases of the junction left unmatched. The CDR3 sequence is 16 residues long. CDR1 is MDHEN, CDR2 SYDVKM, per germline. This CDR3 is CASSLSGGRNTGELFF. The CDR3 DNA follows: TGTGCCAGCAGTTTATCAGGCGGGAGGAACACCGGGGAGCTGTTTTTT.

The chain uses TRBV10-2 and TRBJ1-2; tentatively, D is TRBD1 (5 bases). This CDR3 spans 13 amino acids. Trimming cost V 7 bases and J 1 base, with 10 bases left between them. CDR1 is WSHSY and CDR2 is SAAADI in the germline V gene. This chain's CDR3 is CASTLGGNYGYTF. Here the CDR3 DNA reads TGCGCCAGCACGCTCGGGGGTAACTATGGCTACACCTTC.

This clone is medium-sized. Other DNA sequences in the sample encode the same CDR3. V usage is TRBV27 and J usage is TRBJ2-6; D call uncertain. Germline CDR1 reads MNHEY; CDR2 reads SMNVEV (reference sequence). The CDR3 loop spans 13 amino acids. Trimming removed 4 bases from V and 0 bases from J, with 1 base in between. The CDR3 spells CASSSSGANVLTF. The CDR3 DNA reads TGTGCCAGCAGTTCCTCTGGGGCCAACGTCCTGACTTTC.

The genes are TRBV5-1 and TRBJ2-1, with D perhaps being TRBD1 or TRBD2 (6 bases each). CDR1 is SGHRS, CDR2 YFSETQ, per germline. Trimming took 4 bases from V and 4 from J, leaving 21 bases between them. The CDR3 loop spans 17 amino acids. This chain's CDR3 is CASSPGGGSGRYNEQFF. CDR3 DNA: TGCGCCAGCAGCCCCGGAGGGGGTAGCGGAAGATACAATGAGCAGTTCTTC.

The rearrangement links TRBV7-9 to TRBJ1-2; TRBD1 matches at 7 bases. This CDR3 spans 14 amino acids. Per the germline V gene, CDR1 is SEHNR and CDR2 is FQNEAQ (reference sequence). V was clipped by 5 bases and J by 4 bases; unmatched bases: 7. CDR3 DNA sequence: TGTGCCAGCAGCACAACCCGGGACAGCTATGGCTACACCTTC. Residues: CASSTTRDSYGYTF.

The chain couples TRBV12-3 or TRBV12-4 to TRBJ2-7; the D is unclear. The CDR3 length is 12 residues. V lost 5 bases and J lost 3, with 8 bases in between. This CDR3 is CASSPDSYEQYF. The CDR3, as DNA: TGTGCCAGCAGTCCAGATAGCTACGAGCAGTACTTC.

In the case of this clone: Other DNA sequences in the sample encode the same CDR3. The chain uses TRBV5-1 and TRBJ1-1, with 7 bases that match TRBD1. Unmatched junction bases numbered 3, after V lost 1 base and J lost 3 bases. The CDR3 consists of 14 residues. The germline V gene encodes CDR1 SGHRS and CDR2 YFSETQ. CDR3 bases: TGCGCCAGCAGCTTGACTCAGGGGGACACTGAAGCTTTCTTT. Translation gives CASSLTQGDTEAFF.

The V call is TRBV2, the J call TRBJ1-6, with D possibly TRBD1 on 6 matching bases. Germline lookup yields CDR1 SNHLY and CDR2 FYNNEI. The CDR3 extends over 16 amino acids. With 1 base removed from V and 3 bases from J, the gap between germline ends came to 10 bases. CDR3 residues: CASSEGGLYYNSPLHF. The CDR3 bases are TGTGCCAGCAGTGAAGGGGGGCTCTACTATAATTCACCCCTCCACTTT.

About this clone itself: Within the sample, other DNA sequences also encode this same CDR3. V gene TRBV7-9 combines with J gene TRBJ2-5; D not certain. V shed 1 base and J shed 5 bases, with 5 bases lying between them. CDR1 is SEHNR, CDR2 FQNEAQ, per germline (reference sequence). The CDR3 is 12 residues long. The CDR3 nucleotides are TGTGCCAGCAGCTTAGGCCGCGAGACCCAGTACTTC. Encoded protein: CASSLGRETQYF.

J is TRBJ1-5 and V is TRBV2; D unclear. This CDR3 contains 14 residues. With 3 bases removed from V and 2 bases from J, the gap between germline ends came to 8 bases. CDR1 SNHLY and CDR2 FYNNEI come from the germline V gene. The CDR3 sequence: CASSEWGGNQPQHF. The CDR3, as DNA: TGTGCCAGCAGTGAGTGGGGAGGCAATCAGCCCCAGCATTTT. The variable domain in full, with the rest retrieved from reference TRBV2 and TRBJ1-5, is EPEVTQTPSHQVTQMGQEVILRCVPISNHLYFYWYRQILGQKVEFLVSFYNNEISEKSEIFDDQFSVERPDGSNFTLKIRSTKLEDSAMYFCASSEWGGNQPQHFGDGTRLSIL.

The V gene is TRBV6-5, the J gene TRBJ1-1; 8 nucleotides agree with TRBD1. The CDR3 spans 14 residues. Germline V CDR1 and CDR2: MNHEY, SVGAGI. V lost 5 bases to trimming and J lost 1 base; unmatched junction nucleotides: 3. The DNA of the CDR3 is TGTGCCAGCAGTACTACAGGGGGGAACACTGAAGCTTTCTTT. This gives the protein CASSTTGGNTEAFF.

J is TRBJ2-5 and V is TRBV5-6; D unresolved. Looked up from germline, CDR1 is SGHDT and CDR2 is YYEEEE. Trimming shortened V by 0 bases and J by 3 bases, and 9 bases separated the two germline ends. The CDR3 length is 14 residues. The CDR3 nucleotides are TGTGCCAGCAGCTTGGTGGGCGCCGAAGAGACCCAGTACTTC. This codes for CASSLVGAEETQYF. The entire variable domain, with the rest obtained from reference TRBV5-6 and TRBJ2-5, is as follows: DAGVTQSPTHLIKTRGQQVTLRCSPKSGHDTVSWYQQALGQGPQFIFQYYEEEERQRGNFPDRFSGHQFPNYSSELNVNALLLGDSALYLCASSLVGAEETQYFGPGTRLLVL.

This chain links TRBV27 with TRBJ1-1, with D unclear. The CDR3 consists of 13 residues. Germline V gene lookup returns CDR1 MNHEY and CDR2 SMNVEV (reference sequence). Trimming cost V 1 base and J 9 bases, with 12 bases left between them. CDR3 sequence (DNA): TGTGCCAGCAGTTTATTTTCCTCAGGCCAAGCTTTCTTT. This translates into CASSLFSSGQAFF.

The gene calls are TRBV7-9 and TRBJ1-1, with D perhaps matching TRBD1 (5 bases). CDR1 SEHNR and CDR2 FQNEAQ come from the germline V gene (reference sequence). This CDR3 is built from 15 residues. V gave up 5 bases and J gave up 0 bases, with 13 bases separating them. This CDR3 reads CASSTPRAMNTEAFF. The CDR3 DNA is TGTGCCAGCAGCACGCCCAGGGCCATGAACACTGAAGCTTTCTTT. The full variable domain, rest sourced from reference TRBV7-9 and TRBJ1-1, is DTGVSQNPRHKITKRGQNVTFRCDPISEHNRLYWYRQTLGQGPEFLTYFQNEAQLEKSRLLSDRFSAERPKGSFSTLEIQRTEQGDSAMYLCASSTPRAMNTEAFFGQGTRLTVV.

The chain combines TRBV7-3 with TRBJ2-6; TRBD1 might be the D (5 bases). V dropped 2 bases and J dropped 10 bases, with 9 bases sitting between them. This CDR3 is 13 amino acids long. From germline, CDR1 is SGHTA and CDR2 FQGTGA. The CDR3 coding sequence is TGTGCCAGCAGCTTAGCAGGGTTTAACGTCCTGACTTTC. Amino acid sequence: CASSLAGFNVLTF.

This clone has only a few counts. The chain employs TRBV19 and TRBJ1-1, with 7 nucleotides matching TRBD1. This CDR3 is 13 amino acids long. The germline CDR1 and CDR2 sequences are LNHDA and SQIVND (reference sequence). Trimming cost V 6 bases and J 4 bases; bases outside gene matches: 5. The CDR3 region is CASSLDRATEAFF. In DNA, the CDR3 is TGTGCCAGTAGCCTTGACAGGGCCACTGAAGCTTTCTTT.

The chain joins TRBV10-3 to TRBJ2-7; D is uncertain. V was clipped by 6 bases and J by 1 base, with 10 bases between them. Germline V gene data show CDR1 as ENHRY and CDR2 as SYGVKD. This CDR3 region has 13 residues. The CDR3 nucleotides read TGTGCCATCAGCCCTCATCAGTCCTACGAGCAGTACTTC. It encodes CAISPHQSYEQYF.

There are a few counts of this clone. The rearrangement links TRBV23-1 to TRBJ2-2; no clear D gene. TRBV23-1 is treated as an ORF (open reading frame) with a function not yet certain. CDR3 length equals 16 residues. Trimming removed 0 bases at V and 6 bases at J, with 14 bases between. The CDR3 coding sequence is TGCGCCAGCAGTCAATCCGGTGCCACCTGGGCCGGGGAGCTGTTTTTT. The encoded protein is CASSQSGATWAGELFF.

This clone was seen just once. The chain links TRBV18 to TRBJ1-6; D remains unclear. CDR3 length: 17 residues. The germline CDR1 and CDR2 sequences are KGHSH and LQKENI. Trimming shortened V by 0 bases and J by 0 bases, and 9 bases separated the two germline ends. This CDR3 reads CASSPPGGSSYNSPLHF. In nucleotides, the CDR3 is TGTGCCAGCTCACCACCGGGCGGAAGCTCCTATAATTCACCCCTCCACTTT. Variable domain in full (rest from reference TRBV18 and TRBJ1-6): NAGVMQNPRHLVRRRGQEARLRCSPMKGHSHVYWYRQLPEEGLKFMVYLQKENIIDESGMPKERFSAEFPKEGPSILRIQQVVRGDSAAYFCASSPPGGSSYNSPLHFGNGTRLTVT.

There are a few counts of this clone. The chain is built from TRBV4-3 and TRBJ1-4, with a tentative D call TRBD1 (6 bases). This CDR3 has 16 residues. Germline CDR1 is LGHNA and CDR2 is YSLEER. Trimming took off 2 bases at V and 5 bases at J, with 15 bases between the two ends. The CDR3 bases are TGCGCCAGCAGCCAACGGGGGGCGATCATAAATGAAAAACTGTTTTTT. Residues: CASSQRGAIINEKLFF.

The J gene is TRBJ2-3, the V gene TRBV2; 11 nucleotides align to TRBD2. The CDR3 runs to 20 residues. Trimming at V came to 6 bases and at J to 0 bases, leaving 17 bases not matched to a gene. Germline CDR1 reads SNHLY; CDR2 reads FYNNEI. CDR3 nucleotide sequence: TGTGCCAGCAGGACGGGGACAGGAGTAGCGGGAGGGAAAAGCACAGATACGCAGTATTTT. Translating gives CASRTGTGVAGGKSTDTQYF.

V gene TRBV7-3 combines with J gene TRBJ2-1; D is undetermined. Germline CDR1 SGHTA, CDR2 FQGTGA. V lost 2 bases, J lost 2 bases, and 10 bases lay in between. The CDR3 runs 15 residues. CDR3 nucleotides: TGTGCCAGCAGCTTAGGCCGAGCGACCTACAATGAGCAGTTCTTC. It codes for CASSLGRATYNEQFF.

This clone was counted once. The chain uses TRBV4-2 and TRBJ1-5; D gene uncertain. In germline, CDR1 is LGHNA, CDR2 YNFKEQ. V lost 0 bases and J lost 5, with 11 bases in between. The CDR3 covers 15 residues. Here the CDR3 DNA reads TGTGCCAGCAGCCAAGAACCAGTTAATTATCAGCCCCAGCATTTT. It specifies CASSQEPVNYQPQHF.

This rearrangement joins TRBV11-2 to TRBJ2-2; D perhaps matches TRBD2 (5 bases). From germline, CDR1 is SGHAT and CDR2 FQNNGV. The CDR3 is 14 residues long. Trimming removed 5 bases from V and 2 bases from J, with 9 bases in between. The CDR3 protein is CASSRGPNTGELFF. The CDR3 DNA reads TGTGCCAGCAGCCGCGGGCCAAACACCGGGGAGCTGTTTTTT.

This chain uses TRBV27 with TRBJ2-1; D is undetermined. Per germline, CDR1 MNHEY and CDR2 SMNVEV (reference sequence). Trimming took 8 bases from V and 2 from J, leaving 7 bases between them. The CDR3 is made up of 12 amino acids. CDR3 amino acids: CASGQAYNEQFF. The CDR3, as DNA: TGTGCCAGCGGTCAAGCCTACAATGAGCAGTTCTTC.

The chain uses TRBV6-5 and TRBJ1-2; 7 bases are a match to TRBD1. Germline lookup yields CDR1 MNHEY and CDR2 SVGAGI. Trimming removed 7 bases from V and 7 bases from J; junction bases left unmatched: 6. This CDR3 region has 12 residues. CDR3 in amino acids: CASNPGGTGYTF. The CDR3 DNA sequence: TGTGCCAGCAACCCAGGGGGTACTGGCTACACCTTC.

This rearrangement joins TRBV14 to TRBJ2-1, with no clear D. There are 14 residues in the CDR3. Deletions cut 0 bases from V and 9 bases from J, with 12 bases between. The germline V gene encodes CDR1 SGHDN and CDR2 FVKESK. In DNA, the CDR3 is TGTGCCAGCAGCCAAGATCGAATAAGCACTGAGCAGTTCTTC. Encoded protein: CASSQDRISTEQFF.

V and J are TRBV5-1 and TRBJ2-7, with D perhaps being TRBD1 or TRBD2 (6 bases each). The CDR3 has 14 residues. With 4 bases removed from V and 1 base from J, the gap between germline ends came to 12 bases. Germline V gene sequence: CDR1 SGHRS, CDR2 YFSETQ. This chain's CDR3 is CASSPQGTSYEQYF. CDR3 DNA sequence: TGCGCCAGCAGCCCTCAGGGGACTTCCTACGAGCAGTACTTC.

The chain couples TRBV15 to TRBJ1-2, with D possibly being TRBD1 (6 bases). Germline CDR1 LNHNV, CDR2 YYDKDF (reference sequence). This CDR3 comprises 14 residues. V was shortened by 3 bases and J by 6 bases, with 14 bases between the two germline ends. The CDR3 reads CATSRSGTTHGYTF. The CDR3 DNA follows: TGTGCCACCAGCAGGTCCGGGACAACGCATGGCTACACCTTC.